This is a list of T cell receptor beta chains from one sample in a study of blood T cells in healthy people across ages. Each CDR3 protein gets one entry after TCRdb re-called the 5' RACE reads with MiXCR. The table lists over 1,500,000 distinct CDR3 sequences, around 40% of them singletons. Source material: blood. These receptors came from a human donor in good health. Both conserved end residues are part of each CDR3. A D gene is named only where the DNA matches it firmly. Only some rows state a clone size, as once, few, many or a class for expanded clones.

>TRBV29-1|TRBJ1-1|.|.
TGCAGCGCCGGGACGTCTGAAGCTTTCTTT
CSAGTSEAFF
>TRBV20-1|TRBJ2-4|.|.
TGCAGTGCTAACTCCGCCGGGGGGCCCGCTACCATAGCCAAAAACATTCAGTACTTC
CSANSAGGPATIAKNIQYF
>TRBV20-1|TRBJ1-2|.|.
TGCAGTGCTAGCCTCGGGGGTCTTAGCGACTATGGCTACACCTTC
CSASLGGLSDYGYTF
>TRBV28|TRBJ2-7|.|TRBD1
TGTGCCAGCAGTTTACCGGGACAGGGGTTTCCCTACGAGCAGTACTTC
CASSLPGQGFPYEQYF
>TRBV2|TRBJ2-3|few|TRBD2
TGTGCCAGAGAGGGGTCTAGCGGGGACGGTACGCAGTATTTT
CAREGSSGDGTQYF
>TRBV7-2|TRBJ1-2|.|.
TGTGCCAGCAGCTTCGGTAGTCATGGCTACACCTTC
CASSFGSHGYTF
>TRBV10-3|TRBJ2-6|.|.
TGTGCCATCAGATCCGGGGCCAACGTCCTGACTTTC
CAIRSGANVLTF
>TRBV6-5|TRBJ2-5|.|.
TGTGCCAGCAGGAGGGGGGCACCTCGGGAGACCCAGTACTTC
CASRRGAPRETQYF
>TRBV20-1|TRBJ2-1|.|.
TGCAGTGCTAGCTTTAGGCGGGGCGATCCCTACAATGAGCAGTTCTTC
CSASFRRGDPYNEQFF
>TRBV20-1|TRBJ2-5|few|.
TGCAGTGCCGCAAGGACAGTCCAAGAGACCCAGTACTTC
CSAARTVQETQYF
>TRBV7-2|TRBJ2-3|.|TRBD1
TGTGCCAGCAGCCCAGACAGGGCTACGCAGTATTTT
CASSPDRATQYF
>TRBV6-2/TRBV6-3|TRBJ2-7|.|.
TGTGCCAGCACTACCGGGATAACCTACGAGCAGTACTTC
CASTTGITYEQYF
>TRBV5-5|TRBJ2-6|.|.
TGTGCCAGCAGCGGGGACACCGCGACCTCTGGGGCCAACGTCCTGACTTTC
CASSGDTATSGANVLTF
>TRBV29-1|TRBJ1-2|.|.
TGCAGCGTTGTGCTCACGACCAGAAACTATGGCTACACCTTC
CSVVLTTRNYGYTF
>TRBV7-8|TRBJ1-5|.|.
TGTGCCAGCAGCTTATCTCGAGCACGCTATAGCAATCAGCCCCAGCATTTT
CASSLSRARYSNQPQHF
>TRBV9|TRBJ1-1|few|.
TGTGCCAGCAGCGTAGGAGATTACACTGAAGCTTTCTTT
CASSVGDYTEAFF
>TRBV12-3/TRBV12-4|TRBJ2-7|few|.
TGTGCCAGCAGTCCACCGGGCACTAAGTCTCCCCACGAGCAGTACTTC
CASSPPGTKSPHEQYF
>TRBV6-5|TRBJ1-4|many|.
TGTGCCAGCACTGGAGGGTTGACTAATGAAAAACTGTTTTTT
CASTGGLTNEKLFF
>TRBV5-1|TRBJ1-4|.|TRBD1
TGCGCCAGCAGCAACAGGGACAGGGGTGCAACTAATGAAAAGCTGTTTTTT
CASSNRDRGATNEKLFF
>TRBV4-3|TRBJ2-4|.|.
TGCGCCAGCAGCCAGGGACCCGGGGGACTGGGGGAGCAGTACTTC
CASSQGPGGLGEQYF
>TRBV20-1|TRBJ2-3|.|.
TGCAGTTCCAAGCGGGTCCTTAGCACAGATACGCGGTATTTT
CSSKRVLSTDTRYF
>TRBV2|TRBJ1-4|few|.
TGTGCCAGCAGTGAATCAACCTTAAATGAAAAACTGTTTTTT
CASSESTLNEKLFF
>TRBV3-1|TRBJ1-2|once|.
TGTGCCGGCAGCCTCCAAATGGGCCTAAACTATGGCTACACCTTC
CAGSLQMGLNYGYTF
>TRBV20-1|TRBJ2-7|.|.
TGCAGTGCTACCCGGGGACCCTACGAGCAGTACTTC
CSATRGPYEQYF
>TRBV7-2|TRBJ2-3|few|.
TGTGCCAGCAGCTCAGTGCGGACGGTGAGCACAGATACGCAGTATTTT
CASSSVRTVSTDTQYF
>TRBV10-3|TRBJ2-3|once|.
TGTGCCATCAGTGGCACGGGTAGCACAGATACGCAGTATTTT
CAISGTGSTDTQYF
>TRBV28|TRBJ1-4|.|.
TGTGCCAGCAAGGGCGGCAGTTCTAATGAAAAACTGTTTTTT
CASKGGSSNEKLFF
>TRBV3-1|TRBJ1-2|few|.
TGTGCCAGCAGCCAAGAGGGGTTAGCTAACTATGGCTACACCTTC
CASSQEGLANYGYTF
>TRBV19|TRBJ1-6|.|.
TGTGCCAGTAGTAAGACCTGGGGGGATTCACCCCTCCACTTT
CASSKTWGDSPLHF
>TRBV11-2|TRBJ2-1|.|TRBD1
TGTGCCAGCAGCGACCGGGACAGGCTGTACAATGAGCAGTTCTTC
CASSDRDRLYNEQFF
>TRBV6-6|TRBJ2-5|.|.
TGTGCCAGCAGCTATTGGGACGGCCACCAAGAGACCCAGTACTTC
CASSYWDGHQETQYF
>TRBV9|TRBJ2-1|.|.
TGTGCCAGCAGCGTTTCCGGGACAAAGTACAATGAGCAGTTCTTC
CASSVSGTKYNEQFF
>TRBV20-1|TRBJ1-5|.|TRBD1
TGCAGTGCTAGAGACCGACAGGGGGTGGGTAATCAGCCCCAGCATTTT
CSARDRQGVGNQPQHF
>TRBV27|TRBJ2-7|few|.
TGTGCCAGCAGTTTATCAGGCATACTTACCTACGAGCAGTACTTC
CASSLSGILTYEQYF
>TRBV20-1|TRBJ2-3|few|.
TGCAGTGCACACGACATGGCGCAGTATTTT
CSAHDMAQYF
>TRBV15|TRBJ2-6|many|.
TGTGCCACCAGCCTAATTGGTTCCAACGTCCTGACTTTC
CATSLIGSNVLTF
>TRBV20-1|TRBJ1-2|.|TRBD1
TGCAGTGCTATACCGGGACAGGGCTTGTATGGCTACACCTTC
CSAIPGQGLYGYTF
>TRBV27|TRBJ1-2|few|.
TGTGCCAGCAGTGAACAGTTCGGCTATGGCTACACCTTC
CASSEQFGYGYTF
>TRBV6-2/TRBV6-3|TRBJ2-7|.|.
TGTGCCAGCAGTTACCGTCAGGTGTACGAGCAGTACTTC
CASSYRQVYEQYF
>TRBV20-1|TRBJ2-1|.|TRBD2
TGCAGTGCTAGCGCCGGGGGGAACAATGAGCAGTTCTTC
CSASAGGNNEQFF
>TRBV6-2/TRBV6-3|TRBJ1-5|few|.
TGTGCCAGCAGTTACTCGGATAGGGGGTATCAGCCCCAGCATTTT
CASSYSDRGYQPQHF